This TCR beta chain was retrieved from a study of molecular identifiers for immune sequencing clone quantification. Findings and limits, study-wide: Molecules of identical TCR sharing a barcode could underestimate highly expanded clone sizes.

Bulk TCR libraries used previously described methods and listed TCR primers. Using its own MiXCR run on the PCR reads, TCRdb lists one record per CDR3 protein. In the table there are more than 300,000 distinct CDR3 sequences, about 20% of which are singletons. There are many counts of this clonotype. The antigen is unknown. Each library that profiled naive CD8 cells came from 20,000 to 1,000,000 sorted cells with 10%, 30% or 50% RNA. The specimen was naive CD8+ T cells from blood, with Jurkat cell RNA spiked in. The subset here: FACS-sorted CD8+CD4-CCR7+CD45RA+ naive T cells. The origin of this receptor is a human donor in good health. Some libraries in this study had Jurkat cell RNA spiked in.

The CDR3 loop reads CASRRTYNTGELFF. The CDR3, as DNA: TGTGCCAGCAGAAGGACATATAACACCGGGGAGCTGTTTTTT. The chain combines TRBV12-3 or TRBV12-4 with TRBJ2-2; possible D gene TRBD1, 5 bases. The CDR3 sequence is 14 residues long. The V gene lost 6 bases and the J gene lost 2 bases, with 10 bases spanning the gap.